This TCR beta chain appears in the sequencing data of a study of blood T cells in healthy people across ages. Overall study results and limits: Naive CD4+ cell counts and diversity both ran higher in long-lived than in aged donors. The fall in TCR beta diversity per million T cells was roughly linear with age.

Worth noting for this clonotype: The antigen is undetermined.

There are 13 residues in the CDR3. Trimming left V 4 bases short and J 2 bases short, with 7 bases between. CDR1 SGHRS and CDR2 YFSETQ come from the germline V gene. For the second PCR, which ran for roughly 7 to 11 cycles, a sample-barcoded 5' primer and a J-beta primer mix were used. In TCRdb, the 5' RACE reads were re-called with MiXCR into one record per CDR3 protein. The repertoire has about 680,000 distinct CDR3 sequences, about 52% of them found once; the top ten carry around a third. The sample taken for sequencing was blood. J is TRBJ1-5 and V is TRBV5-1; D call uncertain. The source is a woman aged 60-75 years in good health. This CDR3 reads CASSGVGNQPQHF. CDR3 nucleotides: TGCGCCAGCAGCGGGGTTGGCAATCAGCCCCAGCATTTT.